Following are 3 T cell receptor beta chains from one sample sequenced in a study of shared clonotypes between healthy human individuals. Some clones are missing from TCRdb's copy, which holds only in-frame ones; the method was immunoSEQ multiplex PCR. This sample has a few million clones, with around 95% found just once. CD45RO-negative CD8 cells positively selected for CCR7 made up the naive population, which excluded terminally differentiated effector memory CD45RA+ cells. Sequencing input: naive CD8+ T cells from PBMCs. The receptors derive from a man between 18 and 29 years old in good health. Some clones in this sample may be carry-over from other donors' samples.

In this sample, this clone turned up once. The chain is built from TRBV9 and TRBJ1-2; D remains unclear. CDR3 size: 16 residues. CDR1 and CDR2 (germline): SGDLS, YYNGEE. V was pared by 0 bases and J by 0 bases, with 12 bases between. CDR3 amino acids: CASSVDRTYPNYGYTF. For the CDR3, the DNA is TGTGCCAGCAGCGTAGATAGGACTTACCCTAACTATGGCTACACCTTC.

This rearrangement joins TRBV9 to TRBJ1-2, with 7 bases matching TRBD1. The CDR3 runs 14 residues. Trimming removed 3 bases from V and 8 bases from J; junction bases left unmatched: 10. The V gene's germline CDR1 is SGDLS and CDR2 YYNGEE. The CDR3 here is CASSDLQGTRGYTF. In DNA, the CDR3 is TGTGCCAGCAGCGACCTACAGGGGACAAGGGGCTACACCTTC. Full variable domain (rest looked up from reference TRBV9 and TRBJ1-2): DSGVTQTPKHLITATGQRVTLRCSPRSGDLSVYWYQQSLDQGLQFLIQYYNGEERAKGNILERFSAQQFPDLHSELNLSSLELGDSALYFCASSDLQGTRGYTFGSGTRLTVV.

The rearrangement joins TRBV5-3 to TRBJ1-1, with a tentative D call TRBD1 (5 bases). TRBV5-3 is identified as an open reading frame with a role that is uncertain. Trimming took 4 bases from V and 5 from J, leaving 21 bases between them. This CDR3 has 16 amino acids. Written as DNA, the CDR3 is TGTGCCAGAAGCCCGGGAGGCCGGGGCCTACCGACTGAAGCTTTCTTT. Its translation is CARSPGGRGLPTEAFF.